This note documents a single T cell receptor beta chain sequence. Its cognate antigen is unknown. This record belongs to a study of T cells in Graves' hyperthyroidism and ophthalmopathy. Study at large: Peripheral blood draws took place at initial diagnosis, ahead of any treatment.

Patients aged 18 to 65 had newly diagnosed hyperthyroidism of under 2 months' duration. Study-level results: A model of 13 V-J features distinguished ophthalmopathy from stable hyperthyroidism.

The germline V gene encodes CDR1 SGHTA and CDR2 FQGNSA. This CDR3 is 13 amino acids long. V was clipped by 5 bases and J by 5 bases, with 12 bases between them. The investigators amplified TCR beta CDR3 regions from RNA transcripts. Initially, a first-round RT-PCR of the TCR CDR3 employed the HTBI primer set. MiXCR, applied by TCRdb to the multiplex PCR reads, yields one record per CDR3 protein. The repertoire holds around 690,000 distinct CDR3 sequences, about 18% seen once, with about a sixth in the top ten. The source of this sequence is a man aged 50-60 years with Graves' hyperthyroidism. The specimen sequenced was blood. The chain uses TRBV7-2 and TRBJ2-5; D ambiguous. The CDR3 DNA follows: TGTGCCAGCAGCATTAGATTGGGGGAGACCCAGTACTTC. This translates into CASSIRLGETQYF.